The 20 T cell receptor beta chains listed next were all sequenced from one sample in a study of blood T cell repertoires in COVID-19. Some clones are missing from TCRdb's copy, which holds only in-frame ones; the method was immunoSEQ multiplex PCR. The sample contains 40,000 to 45,000 clones, more than 85% of which appear only once. The sequenced material came from peripheral blood. The receptors originated from a human donor in a cohort sampled during active COVID-19.

The V gene is TRBV12-3 or TRBV12-4, the J gene TRBJ2-1, with a possible D match to TRBD2 (6 bases). The V gene lost 5 bases and the J gene lost 9 bases, with 14 bases spanning the gap. This CDR3 has 13 residues. In nucleotides, the CDR3 is TGTGCCAGCAGTCCGGACTATAGAGGTGAGCAGTTCTTC. Translating it yields CASSPDYRGEQFF.

The chain uses TRBV28 and TRBJ2-7; D perhaps matches TRBD1 (5 bases). This CDR3 has 14 residues. Trimming took off 8 bases at V and 3 bases at J, with 17 bases between the two ends. Per germline, CDR1 MDHEN and CDR2 SYDVKM. This CDR3 reads CASHQGGGIYEQYF. CDR3 coding DNA: TGTGCCAGCCATCAGGGCGGTGGGATCTACGAGCAGTACTTC.

The chain has TRBV4-3 and TRBJ2-3; 9 bases fit TRBD2. This CDR3 spans 17 amino acids. Germline CDR1 reads LGHNA; CDR2 reads YSLEER. J was trimmed by 4 bases and V by 2 bases; bases with no gene match: 10. The CDR3 DNA is TGCGCCAGCAGCCAACCAAGTAGCGGGGGAGGGGCAGATACGCAGTATTTT. Translating it yields CASSQPSSGGGADTQYF.

This clone was seen once. The V call is TRBV15, the J call TRBJ2-5, with D possibly TRBD2 on 5 matching bases. In germline, CDR1 is LNHNV, CDR2 YYDKDF (reference sequence). The CDR3 contains 13 residues. Trimming cost V 8 bases and J 2 bases, with 12 bases left between them. DNA of the CDR3: TGTGCCACCTCTCCTAGCTATCAAGAGACCCAGTACTTC. Amino acid sequence: CATSPSYQETQYF.

This chain connects TRBV10-3 to TRBJ2-1; 8 bases agree with TRBD2. The V and J ends lost 8 bases and 0 bases, in that order; junction bases with no gene match: 6. CDR3 length: 15 residues. Germline lookup yields CDR1 ENHRY and CDR2 SYGVKD. As DNA, the CDR3 is TGTGCCATCGCAACTAGCGGAGGCTCCTACAATGAGCAGTTCTTC. Protein: CAIATSGGSYNEQFF.

The V call is TRBV11-2, the J call TRBJ2-1, with 9 positions matching TRBD2. The V and J ends lost 4 bases and 4 bases, in that order; junction bases with no gene match: 5. CDR3 length equals 15 residues. Per the germline V gene, CDR1 is SGHAT and CDR2 is FQNNGV. The CDR3 reads CASSSLRGGYNEQFF. The CDR3 DNA reads TGTGCCAGCAGCTCCTTGCGGGGGGGTTACAATGAGCAGTTCTTC.

This clone was picked up one time. The chain is built from TRBV9 and TRBJ2-7; 8 bases fit TRBD1. Trimming at V came to 0 bases and at J to 4 bases, leaving 12 bases not matched to a gene. The CDR3 is made up of 17 amino acids. From germline, CDR1 is SGDLS and CDR2 YYNGEE. This chain's CDR3 is CASSVGGGQGGRYEQYF. The DNA of the CDR3 is TGTGCCAGCAGCGTAGGAGGTGGACAGGGTGGTCGTTACGAGCAGTACTTC.

The V and J genes are TRBV21-1 and TRBJ2-2; the D call of TRBD1 is as the table states it, not checked on the DNA. TRBV21-1 is termed a pseudogene. This CDR3 is 18 amino acids long. This chain's CDR3 is CASSKSTPDREVTGELFF. The DNA for the CDR3 is TGTGCCAGCAGCAAATCAACCCCGGACAGGGAGGTCACCGGGGAGCTGTTTTTT.

Only one count was recorded for this clone. V usage is TRBV7-2 and J usage is TRBJ2-5; tentative D call: TRBD2 (5 bases). The CDR3 extends over 16 amino acids. The V end was cut by 5 bases, the J end by 2 bases, with 18 bases between. The V gene's germline CDR1 is SGHTA and CDR2 FQGNSA. The CDR3 region has the DNA TGTGCCAGCAGCCGGCGAGGAGGAACCTTTCAAGAGACCCAGTACTTC. It specifies CASSRRGGTFQETQYF.

This rearrangement joins TRBV2 to TRBJ1-5, with D possibly matching TRBD1 (5 bases). V was cut by 8 bases and J by 1 base, with 21 bases left in between. Germline CDR1 is SNHLY and CDR2 is FYNNEI. This CDR3 spans 17 amino acids. In nucleotides, the CDR3 is TGTGCCAGCTCTGTTCGGATGGGGGGTTCCAGCAATCAGCCCCAGCATTTT. Residues: CASSVRMGGSSNQPQHF.

The chain recombines TRBV10-3 with TRBJ1-1; no definite D call. V was cut by 6 bases and J by 0 bases, with 8 bases left in between. The germline V gene encodes CDR1 ENHRY and CDR2 SYGVKD. The CDR3 is 13 amino acids. The CDR3 sequence is CAISSQLNTEAFF. DNA of the CDR3: TGTGCCATCAGCTCACAGTTGAACACTGAAGCTTTCTTT.

The chain links TRBV5-1 to TRBJ1-2, with D hard to call. The V end was cut by 4 bases, the J end by 0 bases, with 16 bases between. The CDR3 runs 16 residues. From germline, CDR1 is SGHRS and CDR2 YFSETQ. The chain's CDR3 is CASSARGTEANYGYTF. The CDR3 nucleotides are TGCGCCAGCAGCGCCCGGGGAACAGAGGCTAACTATGGCTACACCTTC.

The chain recombines TRBV28 with TRBJ2-2; 9 nucleotides match TRBD1. Germline CDR1 reads MDHEN; CDR2 reads SYDVKM. This CDR3 spans 15 amino acids. Trimming at V came to 6 bases and at J to 7 bases, leaving 9 bases not matched to a gene. CDR3 DNA: TGTGCCAGCAGATACCGGGACAGGGACGTCGGGGAGCTGTTTTTT. This codes for CASRYRDRDVGELFF. Combining the CDR3 with reference TRBV28 and TRBJ2-2 gives the whole variable domain DVKVTQSSRYLVKRTGEKVFLECVQDMDHENMFWYRQDPGLGLRLIYFSYDVKMKEKGDIPEGYSVSREKKERFSLILESASTNQTSMYLCASRYRDRDVGELFFGEGSRLTVL.

The V call is TRBV9, the J call TRBJ2-5; 11 bases align to TRBD2. The CDR3 runs to 15 residues. Germline assignment: CDR1 SGDLS and CDR2 YYNGEE. Trimming took 1 base from V and 3 from J; bases not matched to a gene: 2. The CDR3 reads CASSVKLAGEETQYF. CDR3 DNA sequence: TGTGCCAGCAGCGTAAAACTAGCGGGAGAAGAGACCCAGTACTTC.

This sequence joins TRBV7-9 and TRBJ2-5; the match to TRBD2 covers 10 bases. Germline values: CDR1 SEHNR, CDR2 FQNEAQ (reference sequence). Trimming removed 1 base from V and 5 bases from J; junction bases left unmatched: 10. The CDR3 extends over 17 amino acids. The CDR3 spells CASSLVMSSGSRETQYF. CDR3 coding DNA: TGTGCCAGCAGCTTAGTGATGTCTAGCGGGAGTCGGGAGACCCAGTACTTC. The full variable domain, in which reference TRBV7-9 and TRBJ2-5 provide the parts outside the CDR3, is DTGVSQNPRHKITKRGQNVTFRCDPISEHNRLYWYRQTLGQGPEFLTYFQNEAQLEKSRLLSDRFSAERPKGSFSTLEIQRTEQGDSAMYLCASSLVMSSGSRETQYFGPGTRLLVL.

J is TRBJ2-3 and V is TRBV7-8; a possible D gene is TRBD2 (6 bases). There are 14 residues in the CDR3. Germline V lookup: CDR1 SGHVS, CDR2 FQNEAQ. The V end lost 6 bases, the J end lost 2 bases, and 12 bases lay between the germline ends. The CDR3 bases are TGTGCCAGCAGTCGAGGGACTCTCACAGATACGCAGTATTTT. It is translated as CASSRGTLTDTQYF.

The chain combines TRBV3-1 (or the pseudogene TRBV3-2) with TRBJ2-3, with 7 bases lining up with TRBD2. The CDR3 totals 17 residues. CDR1 LGHDT and CDR2 YNNKEL come from the germline V gene (reference sequence). After removal of 2 bases from V and 2 bases from J, the junction contained 10 bases not matched to a gene. The DNA of the CDR3 is TGTGCCAGCAGCCAAAAAACTAGCGTCTTGGCCACAGATACGCAGTATTTT. Translation gives CASSQKTSVLATDTQYF.

The J gene is TRBJ1-6, the V gene TRBV6-2 or TRBV6-3, with a weak D call TRBD1 (6 bases). Trimming removed 4 bases at V and 7 bases at J, with 23 bases between. CDR1 and CDR2 (germline): MNHEY, SVGEGT. This CDR3 contains 18 residues. The CDR3 reads CASSSGLKWTAKNSPLHF. The CDR3 DNA sequence: TGTGCCAGCAGTTCCGGTCTTAAATGGACAGCTAAAAATTCACCCCTCCACTTT.

The genes are TRBV25-1 and TRBJ2-1; 8 nucleotides match TRBD1. In germline, CDR1 is MGHDK, CDR2 SYGVNS. The CDR3 runs 16 residues. Losses at the gene ends were 3 bases for V and 10 bases for J; bases not matched to a gene: 14. The CDR3 coding sequence is TGTGCCAGCAGTGACCAAGAACAGGGGGAGACCTTGGAGCAGTTCTTC. This encodes CASSDQEQGETLEQFF.

This clone qualifies as medium-sized. The V and J genes are TRBV15 and TRBJ1-3; D ambiguous. CDR1 LNHNV and CDR2 YYDKDF come from the germline V gene (reference sequence). Trimming left V 0 bases short and J 3 bases short, with 12 bases between. The CDR3 consists of 16 residues. The CDR3 nucleotides are TGTGCCACCAGCAGAGATATAGCTTTGTATGGAAACACCATATATTTT. This gives the protein CATSRDIALYGNTIYF.